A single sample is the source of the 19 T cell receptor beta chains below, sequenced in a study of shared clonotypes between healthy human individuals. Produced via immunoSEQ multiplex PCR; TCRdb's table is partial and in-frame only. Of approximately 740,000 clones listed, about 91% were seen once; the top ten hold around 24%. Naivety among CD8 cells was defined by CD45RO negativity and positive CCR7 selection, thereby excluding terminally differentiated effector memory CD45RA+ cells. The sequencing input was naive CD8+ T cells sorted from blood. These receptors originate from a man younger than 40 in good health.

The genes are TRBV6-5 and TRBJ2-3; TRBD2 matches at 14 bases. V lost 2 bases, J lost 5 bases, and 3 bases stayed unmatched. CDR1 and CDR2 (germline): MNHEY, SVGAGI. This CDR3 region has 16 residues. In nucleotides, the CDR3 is TGTGCCAGCAGTTACCGACTAGCGGGAGGGGTAGATACGCAGTATTTT. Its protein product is CASSYRLAGGVDTQYF.

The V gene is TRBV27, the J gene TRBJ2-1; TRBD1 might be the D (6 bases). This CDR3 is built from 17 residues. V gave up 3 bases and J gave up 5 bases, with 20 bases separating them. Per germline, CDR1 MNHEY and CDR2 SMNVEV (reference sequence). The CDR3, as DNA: TGTGCCAGCAGTTTCATCGGACAGCCCGGTCGGGACAATGAGCAGTTCTTC. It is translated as CASSFIGQPGRDNEQFF.

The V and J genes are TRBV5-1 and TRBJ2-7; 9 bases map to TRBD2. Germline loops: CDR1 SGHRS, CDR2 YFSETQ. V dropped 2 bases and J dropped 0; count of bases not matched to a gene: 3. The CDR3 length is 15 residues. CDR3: CASSFETSGSYEQYF. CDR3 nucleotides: TGCGCCAGCAGCTTCGAGACTAGCGGCTCCTACGAGCAGTACTTC.

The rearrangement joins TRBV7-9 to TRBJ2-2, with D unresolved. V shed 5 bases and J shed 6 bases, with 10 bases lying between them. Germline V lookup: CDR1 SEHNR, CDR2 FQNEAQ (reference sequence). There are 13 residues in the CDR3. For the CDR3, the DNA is TGTGCCAGCAGCCGGCCGCGTCCCGGGGAGCTGTTTTTT. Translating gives CASSRPRPGELFF.

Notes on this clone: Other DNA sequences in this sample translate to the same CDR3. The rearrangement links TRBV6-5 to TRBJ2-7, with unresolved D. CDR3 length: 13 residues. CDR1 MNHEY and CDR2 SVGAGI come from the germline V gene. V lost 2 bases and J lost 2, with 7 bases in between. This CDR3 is CASSYGRTYEQYF. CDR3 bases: TGTGCCAGCAGTTACGGCCGGACCTACGAGCAGTACTTC.

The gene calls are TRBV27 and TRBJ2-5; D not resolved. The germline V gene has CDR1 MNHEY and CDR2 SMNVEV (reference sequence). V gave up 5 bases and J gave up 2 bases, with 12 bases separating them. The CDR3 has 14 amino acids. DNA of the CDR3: TGTGCCAGCAGTCGCTCTTTCACTCAAGAGACCCAGTACTTC. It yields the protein CASSRSFTQETQYF.

CDR3 region: CASSYAQGREQYF. The CDR3 DNA is TGTGCCAGCAGTTACGCCCAGGGGAGGGAGCAGTACTTC. The rearrangement joins TRBV6-5 to TRBJ2-7; D may match TRBD1 or TRBD2 (6 bases each). Trimming shortened V by 2 bases and J by 7 bases, and 12 bases separated the two germline ends. The CDR3 covers 13 residues. CDR1 and CDR2 (germline): MNHEY, SVGAGI.

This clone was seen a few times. CDR3 nucleotide sequence: TGTGCCACCGGGCCCCGATGGGATGAGCAGTTCTTC. This encodes CATGPRWDEQFF. The genes are TRBV7-9 and TRBJ2-1; D gene unclear. CDR1 SEHNR and CDR2 FQNEAQ come from the germline V gene (reference sequence). The V and J ends lost 10 bases and 8 bases respectively, with 15 bases between them. CDR3 size: 12 residues.

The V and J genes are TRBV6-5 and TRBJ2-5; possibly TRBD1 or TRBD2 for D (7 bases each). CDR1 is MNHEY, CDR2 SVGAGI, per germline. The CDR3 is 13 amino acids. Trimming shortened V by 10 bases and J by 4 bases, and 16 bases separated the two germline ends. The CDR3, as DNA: TGTGCCACCCAGGGGGGGGTCCGAGAGACCCAGTACTTC. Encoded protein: CATQGGVRETQYF.

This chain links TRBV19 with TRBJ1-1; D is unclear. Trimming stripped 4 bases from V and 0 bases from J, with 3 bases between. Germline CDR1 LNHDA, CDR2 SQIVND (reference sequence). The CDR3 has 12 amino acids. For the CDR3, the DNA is TGTGCCAGTAGTACCGTGAACACTGAAGCTTTCTTT. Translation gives CASSTVNTEAFF.

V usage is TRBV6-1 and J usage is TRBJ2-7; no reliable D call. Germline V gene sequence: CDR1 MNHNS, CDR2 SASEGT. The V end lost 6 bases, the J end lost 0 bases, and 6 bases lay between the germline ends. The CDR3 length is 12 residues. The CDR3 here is CASRLGSYEQYF. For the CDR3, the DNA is TGTGCCAGCAGACTCGGCTCCTACGAGCAGTACTTC.

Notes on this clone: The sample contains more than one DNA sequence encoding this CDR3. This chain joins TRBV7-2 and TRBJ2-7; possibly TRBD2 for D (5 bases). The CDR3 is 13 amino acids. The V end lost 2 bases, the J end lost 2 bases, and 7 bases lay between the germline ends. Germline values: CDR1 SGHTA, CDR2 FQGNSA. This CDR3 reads CASSLLATYEQYF. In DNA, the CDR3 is TGTGCCAGCAGCTTACTAGCCACCTACGAGCAGTACTTC.

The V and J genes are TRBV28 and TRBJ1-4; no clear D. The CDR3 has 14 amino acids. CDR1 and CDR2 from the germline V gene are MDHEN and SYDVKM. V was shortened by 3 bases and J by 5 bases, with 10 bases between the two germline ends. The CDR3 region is CASSFRGSNEKLFF. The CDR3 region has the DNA TGTGCCAGCAGTTTTCGGGGATCGAATGAAAAACTGTTTTTT.

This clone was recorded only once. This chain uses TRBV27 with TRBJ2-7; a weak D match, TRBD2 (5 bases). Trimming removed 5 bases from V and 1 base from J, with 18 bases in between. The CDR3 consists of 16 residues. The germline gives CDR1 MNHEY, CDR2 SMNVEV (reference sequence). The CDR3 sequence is CASSIRSGASSYEQYF. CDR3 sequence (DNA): TGTGCCAGCAGTATAAGAAGCGGAGCCTCGTCCTACGAGCAGTACTTC.

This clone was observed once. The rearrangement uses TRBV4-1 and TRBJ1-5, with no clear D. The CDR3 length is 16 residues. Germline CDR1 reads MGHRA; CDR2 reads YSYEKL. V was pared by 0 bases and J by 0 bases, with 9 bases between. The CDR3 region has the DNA TGCGCCAGCAGCCAAGATTCTCTGTATAGCAATCAGCCCCAGCATTTT. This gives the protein CASSQDSLYSNQPQHF.

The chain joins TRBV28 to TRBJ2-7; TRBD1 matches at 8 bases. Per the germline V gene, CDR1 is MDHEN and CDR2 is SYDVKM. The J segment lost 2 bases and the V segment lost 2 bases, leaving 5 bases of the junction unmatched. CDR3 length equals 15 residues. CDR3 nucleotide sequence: TGTGCCAGCAGTTTAGGACAGGGATCGACCTACGAGCAGTACTTC. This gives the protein CASSLGQGSTYEQYF. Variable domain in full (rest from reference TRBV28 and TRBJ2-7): DVKVTQSSRYLVKRTGEKVFLECVQDMDHENMFWYRQDPGLGLRLIYFSYDVKMKEKGDIPEGYSVSREKKERFSLILESASTNQTSMYLCASSLGQGSTYEQYFGPGTRLTVT.

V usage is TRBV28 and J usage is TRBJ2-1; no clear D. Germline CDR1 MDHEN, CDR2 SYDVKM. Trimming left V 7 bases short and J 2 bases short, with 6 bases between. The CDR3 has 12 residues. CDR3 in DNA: TGTGCCAGCACCCACCCCTACAATGAGCAGTTCTTC. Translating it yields CASTHPYNEQFF.

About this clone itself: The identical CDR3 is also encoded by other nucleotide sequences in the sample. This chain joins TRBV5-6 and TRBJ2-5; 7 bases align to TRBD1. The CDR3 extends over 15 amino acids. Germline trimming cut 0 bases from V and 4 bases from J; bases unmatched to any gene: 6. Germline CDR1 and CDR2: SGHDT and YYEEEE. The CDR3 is CASSLAAGGRETQYF. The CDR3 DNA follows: TGTGCCAGCAGCTTGGCGGCAGGGGGTAGAGAGACCCAGTACTTC.

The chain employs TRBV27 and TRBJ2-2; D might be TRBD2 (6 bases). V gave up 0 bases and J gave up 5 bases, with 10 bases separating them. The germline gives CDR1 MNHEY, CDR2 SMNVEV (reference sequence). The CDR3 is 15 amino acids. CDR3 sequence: CASSLSPSVTGELFF. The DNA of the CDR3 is TGTGCCAGCAGTTTATCCCCTAGCGTTACCGGGGAGCTGTTTTTT.